The clone carrying this T cell receptor (beta chain) was detected only a few times. Its antigen remains unknown. This sample was taken from a study of vaccination effects on CD4 cells after COVID-19. About the research overall: The post-vaccine samples were taken, at the median, 72 days after the second dose. Each culture well received some 2.2 million PBMC. These cells were then cultured in IMDM with 10 IU/ml IL-2 and 9.5 to 10 ug/ml peptides.

TCRdb keeps only in-frame clones here, not all; method: immunoSEQ multiplex PCR. This sample has about 66,000 clones, with just under 75% found just once. The culture ran for 9 to 11 days, and then CD4+ T cells were isolated. Either the BNT162b2 or mRNA-1273 vaccine was given to participants in two doses. The CDR3 has 17 residues. Trimming cost V 3 bases and J 5 bases; bases outside gene matches: 8. The V gene's germline CDR1 is SGDLS and CDR2 YYNGEE. Study observations and caveats: At late timepoints after vaccination, vaccine- and infection-induced clones shrank markedly. Healthy vaccinees' vaccine-induced clones included only 1 of 255 that recognized common cold coronaviruses.

The sequence was collected from a human donor who received a COVID-19 vaccine. Sample: CD4+ T cells from PBMCs cultured without peptide, taken after COVID-19 vaccination. The rearrangement joins TRBV9 to TRBJ2-1; 13 bases are a match to TRBD2. CDR3 sequence: CASSAFTSGGADNEQFF. DNA for the CDR3: TGTGCCAGCAGCGCATTTACTAGCGGGGGGGCCGACAATGAGCAGTTCTTC.